A selection of T cell receptor beta chains follows, all from one sample in a study of CD8 T cells in ankylosing spondylitis. TCRdb passed the 5' RACE reads through MiXCR, listing each CDR3 protein once. The table includes 750,000 to 850,000 distinct CDR3 sequences, about 10% detected once. Source material: blood, either unsorted or a sorted T cell fraction (not recorded which). These TCRs come from a male donor with ankylosing spondylitis. The CDR3 runs from the conserved cysteine through the conserved F or W. A D gene is named only where the DNA matches it firmly. Where a row states a size, it is once, few, many or the class of an expanded clone; other rows omit it.

v_gene	abundance	d_gene	j_gene	CDR3nt	CDR3aa
TRBV20-1	-	-	TRBJ1-1	TGCAGTGCTAGTGACCTTACAAGAGCTTTCTTT	CSASDLTRAFF
TRBV7-3	few	TRBD2	TRBJ2-5	TGTGCCAGCAGCTTAAGACCTAGCGGGGCCCAAGAGACCCAGTACTTC	CASSLRPSGAQETQYF
TRBV11-2	few	TRBD2	TRBJ2-1	TGTGCCAGCAGCTCCCCGACTAGCGCGAGGGGGTCCTACAATGAGCAGTTCTTC	CASSSPTSARGSYNEQFF
TRBV7-2	many	-	TRBJ2-2	TGTGCCAGCAGTCTATGGGCCAACACCGGGGAGCTGTTTTTT	CASSLWANTGELFF
TRBV4-2	few	-	TRBJ1-5	TGTGCCAGCAGCCAAGAAGTGTCAGAAAATCAGCCCCAGCATTTT	CASSQEVSENQPQHF
TRBV20-1	many	-	TRBJ2-7	TGCAGTAGTAGCACCGACTCCTACGAGCAGTACTTC	CSSSTDSYEQYF
TRBV7-2	-	-	TRBJ2-7	TGTGCCAGCAGCATCCGGGACACTTACTCCTACGAGCAGTACTTC	CASSIRDTYSYEQYF
TRBV10-1	-	-	TRBJ2-1	TGCGCCAGCAGGGGCGTAGAATATCAGTTCTTC	CASRGVEYQFF
TRBV20-1	few	-	TRBJ1-5	TGCAGTGCCTGGCCGGGGGGCTGGGTTCAGCCCCAGCATTTT	CSAWPGGWVQPQHF
TRBV4-1	-	TRBD1	TRBJ1-2	TGCGCCAGCAGCCAAGCCGGACAGGGAGGTCGGTACACCTTC	CASSQAGQGGRYTF
TRBV11-1	many	-	TRBJ2-1	TGTGCCAGCAGCTTAGGTGAGGGAAATGAGTTCTTC	CASSLGEGNEFF
TRBV12-3/TRBV12-4	few	TRBD1	TRBJ1-1	TGTGCCAGCAGTTTACGGGACAGGAGGAACACTGAAGCTTTCTTT	CASSLRDRRNTEAFF
TRBV7-2	many	-	TRBJ1-2	TGTGCCAGCAGCTTAGGATATAACTATGGCTACACCTTC	CASSLGYNYGYTF
TRBV20-1	few	TRBD2	TRBJ2-3	TGCAGTGCTAGAGGGGGACTAGCGGGGTTCACAGATACGCAGTATTTT	CSARGGLAGFTDTQYF
TRBV30	few	-	TRBJ1-2	TGTGCCTGGAGCCCCCCCGACAGAGACTATGGCTACACCTTC	CAWSPPDRDYGYTF
TRBV12-3/TRBV12-4	-	TRBD1	TRBJ1-4	TGTGCCAGCGGGTGGACAGGGGCAGGGGAAAAACTGTTTTTT	CASGWTGAGEKLFF
TRBV5-5	-	-	TRBJ2-6	TGTGCCAGCAGCTTCACGGCCTCTGGGGCCAACGTCCTGACTTTC	CASSFTASGANVLTF
TRBV6-1	few	-	TRBJ1-2	TGTGCCAGCAGTCGCGCCCAACTCGGGGGCTACACCTTC	CASSRAQLGGYTF
TRBV9	few	TRBD2	TRBJ2-1	TGTGCCAGCAGCGTGCGGGAGGGCTACAATGAGCAGTTCTTC	CASSVREGYNEQFF
TRBV6-1	-	-	TRBJ2-7	TGTGCCAGCAGGCTGGGGACGGCCTCGGGGGAGCAGTACTTC	CASRLGTASGEQYF
TRBV6-1	few	-	TRBJ2-1	TGTGCCAGCAACCCCTCGAGCGGATTTGGTGGAGGGCAGTTCTTC	CASNPSSGFGGGQFF
TRBV29-1	many	TRBD1	TRBJ2-7	TGCAGCGTTGGGACAGGGGACGAGCAGTACTTC	CSVGTGDEQYF
TRBV20-1	few	-	TRBJ1-2	TGCAGTGCAAAGACACCGGACTATGGCTACACCTTC	CSAKTPDYGYTF
TRBV6-5	many	-	TRBJ1-4	TGTGCCAGCAGTTACAGGAGCAATGAAAAACTGTTTTTT	CASSYRSNEKLFF
TRBV20-1	few	-	TRBJ2-5	TGCAGTGCTAGAGATCGGCCCCCGAGAGAGACCCAGTACTTC	CSARDRPPRETQYF
TRBV4-2	few	-	TRBJ2-7	TGTGCCAGCAGCCAAACGACAGGTCGGGGATACGAGCAGTACTTC	CASSQTTGRGYEQYF
TRBV4-3	many	-	TRBJ1-5	TGCGCCAGCAGCCAAGGACTGACCAGTCAGCCCCAGCATTTT	CASSQGLTSQPQHF
TRBV7-9	-	-	TRBJ1-1	TGTGCCAGCAGCCCCGCCGGTCTGAACACTGAAGCTTTCTTT	CASSPAGLNTEAFF
TRBV27	few	-	TRBJ1-1	TGTGCCAGCAGTTTATGGACGAACACTGAAGCTTTCTTT	CASSLWTNTEAFF
TRBV11-2	many	TRBD2	TRBJ2-1	TGTGCCAGTTTAGAGGGTCCCGGACTAGCGGGCGCCTACAATGAGCAGTTCTTC	CASLEGPGLAGAYNEQFF
TRBV4-3	many	-	TRBJ1-1	TGCGCCAGCAGCCAAGATAGAGGGAGTACTGAAGCTTTCTTT	CASSQDRGSTEAFF
TRBV12-3/TRBV12-4	few	-	TRBJ2-7	TGTGCCAGCTCGTGGTGGCAGGGTATTCCTGACTTC	CASSWWQGIPDF
TRBV5-1	-	-	TRBJ1-1	TGCGCCAGCAGCTTGATGCAGAGATATAACACTGAAGCTTTCTTT	CASSLMQRYNTEAFF
TRBV2	few	-	TRBJ1-5	TGTGCCAGCAGTGCGGAAGAGAACAATCAGCCCCAGCATTTT	CASSAEENNQPQHF
TRBV11-2	few	-	TRBJ2-6	TGTGCCAGCAGCTACGCGTGGGATGCCTTCTCTGGGGCCAACGTCCTGACTTTC	CASSYAWDAFSGANVLTF
TRBV7-2	many	-	TRBJ2-2	TGTGCCGGGACGAACACCGGGGAGCTGTTTTTT	CAGTNTGELFF
TRBV7-8	-	-	TRBJ2-3	TGTGCCAGCAGCTTGGGGGTCATCTATTGGGATACGCAGTATTTT	CASSLGVIYWDTQYF
TRBV5-5	-	TRBD2	TRBJ2-7	TGTGCCAGCAGCTTTACTCGGCTAGCGGGAGTAAGCGACGAGCAGTACTTC	CASSFTRLAGVSDEQYF
TRBV7-8	many	-	TRBJ2-5	TGTGCCAGCAGCCCCTTACTAGGAGGGGCTACGGTCGAGACCCAGTACTTC	CASSPLLGGATVETQYF
TRBV7-2	-	-	TRBJ1-6	TGTCCCAGCAGCCCGCCGGGTTCACCCCTCCACTTT	CPSSPPGSPLHF
TRBV29-1	-	TRBD1	TRBJ2-1	TGCAGCTCGGACAGGGTTAGGAATGAGCAGTTCTTC	CSSDRVRNEQFF
TRBV24-1	few	TRBD1	TRBJ1-2	TGTGCCACCAGTGACCCGGACAGGGAATTTGGCTACACCTTC	CATSDPDREFGYTF
TRBV15	few	-	TRBJ2-5	TGTGCCACCAGCAGAGATTCAGGGGACCAAGAGACCCAGTACTTC	CATSRDSGDQETQYF
TRBV11-2	few	TRBD2	TRBJ2-1	TGTGCCAGCACCTTCTCTACGGGGCTAGCGGGAGTGAGCTCCTACAATGAGCAGTTCTTC	CASTFSTGLAGVSSYNEQFF
TRBV12-3/TRBV12-4	-	-	TRBJ2-7	TGTGCCAGCAGTTTATACATGGTATCTACCTACGAGCAGTACTTC	CASSLYMVSTYEQYF
TRBV28	few	-	TRBJ2-7	TGTGCCAGCAGATCGAGTCCCCACGAGCAGTACTTC	CASRSSPHEQYF
TRBV4-1	few	TRBD2	TRBJ2-5	TGCGCCAGCAGCCAAGATGGCCTAGCGGGAGGAGAGACCCAGTACTTC	CASSQDGLAGGETQYF
TRBV5-1	few	TRBD1	TRBJ2-6	TGCGCCAGCAGCTTGGGGGGACAGGACCTCTTCGGGGCCAACGTCCTGACTTTC	CASSLGGQDLFGANVLTF
TRBV29-1	few	-	TRBJ2-7	TGCAGCGTTGAAGATAGGACGGCAGGAGGCTACGAGCAGTACTTC	CSVEDRTAGGYEQYF
TRBV20-1	many	-	TRBJ1-1	TGCAGTGCAAGAATCCGGATGAACACTGAAGCTTTCTTT	CSARIRMNTEAFF
TRBV2	-	-	TRBJ2-1	TGTGCCAGCAGTAAGGGGGGAGGTGGAACCTACAATGAGCAGTTCTTC	CASSKGGGGTYNEQFF
TRBV12-3/TRBV12-4	-	-	TRBJ1-2	TGTGCCAGCACAGTCCGGGGGCGAGGCTATGGCTACACCTTC	CASTVRGRGYGYTF
TRBV20-1	-	-	TRBJ2-1	TGCAGTGCTAGGGGTTACAATAAGCAGTTCTTC	CSARGYNKQFF
TRBV7-8	few	-	TRBJ2-5	TGTGCCAGCAGCTTTCGTCGCGGAGAGACCCAGTACTTC	CASSFRRGETQYF
TRBV5-1	-	-	TRBJ1-1	TGCGCCAGCAGCTTGACCGAGGGTCGTTTGACTGAAGCTTTCTTT	CASSLTEGRLTEAFF
TRBV4-3	few	TRBD2	TRBJ2-7	TGCGCCAGCAGCCAAGATACTTTTTTAGCGGGAGTCCCCTACGAGCAGTACTTC	CASSQDTFLAGVPYEQYF
TRBV5-1	few	-	TRBJ2-7	TGCGCCAGCAGCTTGGGGCCGTGGATGCGGGGCGTATCCTACGAGCAGTACTTC	CASSLGPWMRGVSYEQYF